This T cell receptor beta chain was identified in a study of shared clonotypes between healthy human individuals. Terminally differentiated effector memory CD45RA+ cells were excluded by CCR7 positive selection of CD45RO-negative cells. Comment on this clone: Its target is unknown.

TCRdb keeps only in-frame clones here, not all; method: immunoSEQ multiplex PCR. The table includes about 2.1 million clones, 93% detected once. Study-wide findings and caveats: On the whole, naive subsets had larger estimated richness than memory subsets had. It was expected that sequencing depth would affect clonotype sharing among donors.

CDR1 is SGHDN and CDR2 is FVKESK in the germline V gene. CDR3 length equals 16 residues. Trimming removed 4 bases from V and 6 bases from J; junction bases left unmatched: 7. The sequence derives from a young man in good health. Some clones in this sample may be carry-over from other donors' samples. The sample taken for sequencing was naive CD8+ T cells from PBMCs. The chain combines TRBV14 with TRBJ2-1, with 12 positions matching TRBD2. Written as DNA, the CDR3 is TGTGCCAGCAGCCCACGACTAGCGGGAGCTGGCAATGAGCAGTTCTTC. Translating it yields CASSPRLAGAGNEQFF.